This is a list of T cell receptor beta chains from one sample in a study of blood T cell repertoires in COVID-19. Assay used: immunoSEQ multiplex PCR; TCRdb lists only in-frame clones, some missing. The sample includes approximately 200,000 clones, around 87% of them seen just once. Sequencing input: PBMCs or T cells enriched from blood (not recorded which). These receptors originate from a woman in her twenties or thirties who had recovered from COVID-19. The conserved cysteine and the conserved F or W are not part of the CDR3 here.

j_gene | v_gene | CDR3aa
TRBJ2-3 | TRBV4-3 | ASSPGGTSGRGGPQY
TRBJ1-2 | TRBV29-1 | SVPRRGRNGYT
TRBJ1-1 | TRBV12-5 | ASGLLGQLRPMNTEAF
TRBJ2-7 | TRBV6-5 | ATSLQGSYEQY
TRBJ1-2 | TRBV5-1 | ASSLEGQGLTNYGYT
TRBJ1-6 | TRBV7-6 | ASSLGRGNSPLH
TRBJ1-2 | TRBV5-1 | ASSLPEGAGIYGYT
TRBJ1-1 | TRBV7-2 | ASSLQGGVTEAF
TRBJ1-2 | TRBV7-8 | ASSPTKNYGYT
TRBJ1-2 | TRBV7-9 | ASSFTLQGGGFGYGYT
TRBJ1-2 | TRBV5-5 | ASAPLAQSYGYT
TRBJ1-3 | TRBV11-3 | ASSLSPSGNTIY
TRBJ1-4 | TRBV3-1/TRBV3-2 | ASSLVTRGGTTNEKLF
TRBJ1-2 | TRBV5-5 | ASSLVSEETLWGYT
TRBJ2-7 | TRBV5-4 | ASSLWGTSNSEQY
TRBJ2-2 | TRBV5-4 | ASSWTRDYITGELF
TRBJ1-5 | TRBV5-1 | ASSLAGSNQPQH
TRBJ2-7 | TRBV19 | ASSPGLAAYEQY
TRBJ1-5 | TRBV18 | ASSLTGNGNQPQH
TRBJ2-5 | TRBV1 | TSSQDHVSGIRSIETQY
TRBJ2-1 | TRBV29-1 | SVEDTGTGLNEQF
TRBJ2-5 | TRBV7-2 | ASSLAGGGTQETQY
TRBJ2-7 | TRBV14 | ASSRGGNSYEQY
TRBJ2-5 | TRBV5-4 | ASSLFGLAGETQY
TRBJ1-2 | TRBV13 | ASSPGLVGGYT
TRBJ2-5 | TRBV7-9 | ASSSQGSPGETQY
TRBJ1-2 | TRBV21-1 | ASTVTGGYYGYT
TRBJ1-2 | TRBV29-1 | SVEDAGEDGYT
TRBJ1-2 | TRBV7-2 | ASSSGQGRYGYT
TRBJ2-7 | TRBV10-3 | AISEGGSSYEQY
TRBJ1-5 | TRBV24-1 | ATADRGNRGNQPQH
TRBJ2-5 | TRBV9 | ASSVGLAGMSGETQY
TRBJ1-1 | TRBV7-2 | ASSLSSGDTEAF
TRBJ2-5 | TRBV2 | ASSQFGLAGGETQY